Below are 10 T cell receptor beta chains sequenced from a single sample in a study of cytomegalovirus exposure and HLA in healthy donors. This table comes from immunoSEQ multiplex PCR, and its TCRdb copy is limited to in-frame clones, with some not included. The sample lists more than 85,000 clones, 89% seen once, with 1.9% in the top ten. Sequenced sample: PBMCs. Source of these receptors: a woman aged 18-29 years in good health and CMV-seronegative.

This sequence joins TRBV5-6 and TRBJ2-7; a weak D match, TRBD2 (5 bases). The CDR3 length is 15 residues. Germline lookup yields CDR1 SGHDT and CDR2 YYEEEE. The V end was cut by 4 bases, the J end by 3 bases, with 17 bases between. The CDR3 spells CASSAGPGSGYEQYF. DNA of the CDR3: TGTGCCAGCAGCGCCGGGCCCGGCAGCGGCTACGAGCAGTACTTC.

V usage is TRBV5-1 and J usage is TRBJ1-2; D not certain. With 4 bases removed from V and 5 bases from J, the gap between germline ends came to 6 bases. CDR1 and CDR2 (germline): SGHRS, YFSETQ. There are 11 residues in the CDR3. The chain's CDR3 is CASSGEYGYTF. The CDR3 bases are TGCGCCAGCAGCGGGGAGTATGGCTACACCTTC.

The gene calls are TRBV9 and TRBJ2-2; TRBD2 agrees at 7 bases. Trimming removed 4 bases from V and 2 bases from J; junction bases left unmatched: 5. CDR1 SGDLS and CDR2 YYNGEE come from the germline V gene. The CDR3 sequence is 15 residues long. The CDR3 DNA reads as TGTGCCAGCAGCCCCGGGACTACAAACACCGGGGAGCTGTTTTTT. Its translation: CASSPGTTNTGELFF.

The chain recombines TRBV7-3 with TRBJ2-3; the match to TRBD2 covers 12 bases. Germline V CDR1 and CDR2: SGHTA, FQGTGA. Unmatched junction bases numbered 8, after V lost 5 bases and J lost 5 bases. This CDR3 contains 16 residues. The DNA for the CDR3 is TGTGCCAGCAGCCTCAATATACTAGCGGGAGGAGATACGCAGTATTTT. Amino acid sequence: CASSLNILAGGDTQYF. Looking up the rest from reference TRBV7-3 and TRBJ2-3 gives the full variable domain: GAGVSQTPSNKVTEKGKYVELRCDPISGHTALYWYRQSLGQGPEFLIYFQGTGAADDSGLPNDRFFAVRPEGSVSTLKIQRTERGDSAVYLCASSLNILAGGDTQYFGPGTRLTVL.

V is TRBV30 and J is TRBJ2-1; D gene uncertain. This CDR3 has 11 residues. Trimming left V 4 bases short and J 8 bases short, with 9 bases between. Germline V gene data show CDR1 as GTSNPN and CDR2 as SVGIG (reference sequence). The CDR3 sequence: CAWMGSYEQFF. DNA of the CDR3: TGTGCCTGGATGGGCAGCTATGAGCAGTTCTTC.

The rearrangement uses TRBV12-5 and TRBJ1-2; TRBD1 aligns across 7 bases. The CDR3 is made up of 13 amino acids. The junction had 4 bases not matched to a gene; V was cut back by 6 bases and J by 3 bases. The germline gives CDR1 LGHNT, CDR2 FRNRAP. For the CDR3, the DNA is TGTGCTAGTGGGTCCGGGACAGACTATGGCTACACCTTC. Amino acid sequence: CASGSGTDYGYTF.

V gene TRBV6-4 combines with J gene TRBJ2-1; D is ambiguous. Germline V gives CDR1 MRHNA, CDR2 SNTAGT. The V end lost 0 bases, the J end lost 2 bases, and 17 bases lay between the germline ends. The CDR3 sequence is 18 residues long. Here the CDR3 DNA reads TGTGCCAGCAGTGACTCGAGGTGGCATACGGTGGCCTACAATGAGCAGTTCTTC. This gives the protein CASSDSRWHTVAYNEQFF.

The gene calls are TRBV6-1 and TRBJ1-2, with unresolved D. The CDR3 is made up of 13 amino acids. The germline V and J ends were trimmed by 4 bases and 6 bases, with 12 bases remaining between them. Germline CDR1 is MNHNS and CDR2 is SASEGT. CDR3 sequence: CASSVSQVNGYTF. As DNA, the CDR3 is TGTGCCAGCAGTGTAAGCCAGGTTAATGGCTACACCTTC.

The J gene is TRBJ2-1, the V gene TRBV28; D is unclear. CDR1 and CDR2 (germline): MDHEN, SYDVKM. The CDR3 sequence is 13 residues long. V lost 2 bases and J lost 6, with 8 bases in between. CDR3 sequence: CASSLAGFNEQFF. CDR3 nucleotides: TGTGCCAGCAGTTTAGCAGGATTCAATGAGCAGTTCTTC.

J is TRBJ1-4 and V is TRBV18, with TRBD1 matching 7 bases. The CDR3 is made up of 14 amino acids. With V trimmed by 2 bases and J by 5 bases, 2 bases remained unmatched. Germline V gene sequence: CDR1 KGHSH, CDR2 LQKENI. The chain's CDR3 is CASSPDRVNEKLFF. As DNA, the CDR3 is TGTGCCAGCTCACCAGACAGGGTGAATGAAAAACTGTTTTTT.